This TCR beta chain was found in a study of T cells in Graves' hyperthyroidism and ophthalmopathy. The TCR beta CDR3 regions underwent amplification using RNA transcripts as the source. The TCR CDR3 first-round RT-PCR relied on the HTBI primer set. In TCRdb, the multiplex PCR reads were re-called with MiXCR into one record per CDR3 protein. The sample includes about 510,000 distinct CDR3 sequences, about 15% of them seen just once. The germline V gene encodes CDR1 MNHNS and CDR2 SASEGT. The V gene lost 0 bases and the J gene lost 6 bases, with 12 bases spanning the gap. This CDR3 is 15 amino acids long.

This clonotype originated in a woman aged 40 to 55 with Graves' hyperthyroidism. Sequences were obtained from blood. The V gene is TRBV6-1, the J gene TRBJ1-5, with TRBD1 as a possible D gene (6 bases). The CDR3 nucleotides read TGTGCCAGCAGTGAAGCGCTAGGGGGGGGTCAGCCCCAGCATTTT. It codes for CASSEALGGGQPQHF.